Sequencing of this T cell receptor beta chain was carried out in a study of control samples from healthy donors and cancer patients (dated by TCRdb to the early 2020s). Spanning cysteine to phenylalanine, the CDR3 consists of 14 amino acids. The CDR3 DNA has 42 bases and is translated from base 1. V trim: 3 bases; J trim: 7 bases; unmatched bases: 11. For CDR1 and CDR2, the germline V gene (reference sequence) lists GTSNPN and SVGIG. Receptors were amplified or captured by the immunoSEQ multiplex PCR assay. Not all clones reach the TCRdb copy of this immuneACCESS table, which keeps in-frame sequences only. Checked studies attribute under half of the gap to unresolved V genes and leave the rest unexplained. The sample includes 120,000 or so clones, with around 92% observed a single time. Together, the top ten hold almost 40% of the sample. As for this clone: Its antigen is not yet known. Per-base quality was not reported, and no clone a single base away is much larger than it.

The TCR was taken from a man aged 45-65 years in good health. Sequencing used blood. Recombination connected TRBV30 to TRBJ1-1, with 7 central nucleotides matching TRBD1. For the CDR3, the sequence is CAWSLPGQLFEAFF. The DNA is TGTGCCTGGAGCCTCCCGGGACAGCTTTTTGAAGCTTTCTTT.